These 14 T cell receptor beta chains were all obtained from the same sample, sequenced in a study of CD8 T cells in Susac syndrome. After extraction with the RNeasy kit, roughly 0.5 to 1 ug of the RNA was reverse transcribed using random hexamers. A single record per CDR3 protein comes from TCRdb applying MiXCR to the immunoSEQ multiplex PCR reads. In the table there are some 110,000 distinct CDR3 sequences, over 90% of which are singletons. Material for sequencing was CD4+ T cells from PBMCs. The receptors here all came from a human donor with Susac syndrome.

This chain's CDR3 is CATSDRGLAGYEQFF. CDR3 sequence (DNA): TGTGCCACCAGTGACCGGGGACTAGCGGGATATGAGCAGTTCTTC. This chain connects TRBV24-1 to TRBJ2-1; 13 nucleotides line up with TRBD2. CDR3 size: 15 residues. CDR1 and CDR2 (germline): KGHDR, SFDVKD. The V and J ends lost 4 bases and 8 bases, in that order; junction bases with no gene match: 4.

J is TRBJ1-5 and V is TRBV4-3; 7 bases fit TRBD1. The CDR3 contains 15 residues. Per germline, CDR1 LGHNA and CDR2 YSLEER. The junction had 3 bases not matched to a gene; V was cut back by 0 bases and J by 4 bases. CDR3 coding DNA: TGCGCCAGCAGCCAAGATTACAGGGGAAATCAGCCCCAGCATTTT. It codes for CASSQDYRGNQPQHF.

The chain employs TRBV7-8 and TRBJ2-7; tentative D call: TRBD1 (5 bases). V was shortened by 1 base and J by 2 bases, with 15 bases between the two germline ends. Germline lookup yields CDR1 SGHVS and CDR2 FQNEAQ. This CDR3 is 16 amino acids long. CDR3 DNA: TGTGCCAGCAGCTTAGTAGCCAGGGCCAGGGCCTACGAGCAGTACTTC. It specifies CASSLVARARAYEQYF.

This sequence joins TRBV20-1 and TRBJ2-1; 10 bases match TRBD2. Trimming at V came to 3 bases and at J to 2 bases, leaving 7 bases not matched to a gene. The CDR3 totals 16 residues. Germline CDR1 DFQATT, CDR2 SNEGSKA (reference sequence). CDR3 sequence: CSASGLAGVTYNEQFF. The CDR3 DNA follows: TGCAGTGCTAGCGGGCTAGCGGGAGTCACCTACAATGAGCAGTTCTTC.

This clonotype has just one count. V and J are TRBV9 and TRBJ2-7; D gene ambiguous. V was shortened by 0 bases and J by 0 bases, with 13 bases between the two germline ends. Germline V gene data show CDR1 as SGDLS and CDR2 as YYNGEE. CDR3 length: 16 residues. CDR3 sequence reads: CASSVGLTPGSYEQYF. The CDR3 DNA reads as TGTGCCAGCAGCGTAGGATTGACCCCAGGCTCCTACGAGCAGTACTTC.

This chain links TRBV14 with TRBJ1-1, with D uncertain. CDR3 length equals 16 residues. V lost 1 base and J lost 4, with 16 bases in between. Germline CDR1 reads SGHDN; CDR2 reads FVKESK. The CDR3 loop is CASSQGRRGLGTEAFF. CDR3 nucleotides: TGTGCCAGCAGCCAAGGGAGAAGAGGTTTGGGCACTGAAGCTTTCTTT.

CDR3 nucleotides: TGCAGTGCTAGAGAATCGGGGTTGTCTTCCTACGAGCAGTACTTC. Translation gives CSARESGLSSYEQYF. V gene TRBV20-1 combines with J gene TRBJ2-7; a weak D match, TRBD2 (5 bases). The germline V gene has CDR1 DFQATT and CDR2 SNEGSKA (reference sequence). V was cut by 0 bases and J by 1 base, with 13 bases left in between. There are 15 residues in the CDR3.

This clonotype occurred once. The CDR3 region is CASSYEGAGSNQPQHF. The CDR3 nucleotides read TGTGCCAGCAGTTACGAGGGGGCAGGGAGCAATCAGCCCCAGCATTTT. The chain links TRBV6-2 or TRBV6-3 to TRBJ1-5, with 7 nucleotides matching TRBD1. Germline lookup yields CDR1 MNHEY and CDR2 SVGEGT. CDR3 size: 16 residues. V shed 2 bases, J shed 1 base, and the junction held 5 bases outside the gene matches.

The genes are TRBV2 and TRBJ2-7; TRBD2 is a possible D gene (5 bases). Trimming removed 6 bases from V and 2 bases from J, with 11 bases in between. CDR1 SNHLY and CDR2 FYNNEI come from the germline V gene. This CDR3 has 13 amino acids. The CDR3, as DNA: TGTGCCAGCAGGGGCGGGTACACCTACGAGCAGTACTTC. This sequence encodes CASRGGYTYEQYF.

The rearrangement links TRBV30 to TRBJ1-2, with 10 bases fitting TRBD1. With V trimmed by 0 bases and J by 9 bases, 7 bases remained unmatched. This CDR3 comprises 14 residues. Germline CDR1 and CDR2: GTSNPN and SVGIG (reference sequence). The CDR3 protein is CAWSVSTGGRSYTF. The DNA of the CDR3 is TGTGCCTGGAGTGTCTCGACAGGGGGCCGGAGCTACACCTTC. Variable domain in full (rest from reference TRBV30 and TRBJ1-2): SQTIHQWPATLVQPVGSPLSLECTVEGTSNPNLYWYRQAAGRGLQLLFYSVGIGQISSEVPQNLSASRPQDRQFILSSKKLLLSDSGFYLCAWSVSTGGRSYTFGSGTRLTVV.

The chain is built from TRBV29-1 and TRBJ2-4; weak D call: TRBD2 (5 bases). The V and J ends lost 5 bases and 8 bases respectively, with 10 bases between them. This CDR3 has 11 residues. The germline V gene has CDR1 SQVTM and CDR2 ANQGSEA. Here the CDR3 DNA reads TGCAGCGTTCTCGAGGGTTACATTCAGTACTTC. It specifies CSVLEGYIQYF.

The sample holds a few counts of this clonotype. The rearrangement uses TRBV9 and TRBJ2-7, with D uncertain. The germline gives CDR1 SGDLS, CDR2 YYNGEE. Trimming pared 0 bases from V and 3 bases from J, leaving 7 bases between. CDR3 length: 13 amino acids. The CDR3 spells CASSVGTHYEQYF. In DNA form, the CDR3 reads TGTGCCAGCAGCGTAGGTACCCACTACGAGCAGTACTTC.

The V call is TRBV28, the J call TRBJ2-1; D might be TRBD1 or TRBD2, each matching 5 bases. The V end lost 3 bases, the J end lost 7 bases, and 19 bases lay between the germline ends. The germline CDR1 and CDR2 sequences are MDHEN and SYDVKM. There are 16 residues in the CDR3. This CDR3 is CASSFPGPQTKNEQFF. CDR3 nucleotide sequence: TGTGCCAGCAGTTTCCCGGGACCCCAGACTAAGAATGAGCAGTTCTTC.

This chain links TRBV29-1 with TRBJ2-2; D gene uncertain. Germline CDR1 is SQVTM and CDR2 is ANQGSEA. The CDR3 spans 13 residues. Trimming pared 6 bases from V and 2 bases from J, leaving 10 bases between. The CDR3 loop is CSVRQDNTGELFF. The CDR3 region has the DNA TGCAGCGTAAGGCAGGATAACACCGGGGAGCTGTTTTTT.